This TCR beta chain came from a study of shared clonotypes between healthy human individuals. Study-level results: Generation probabilities were higher for clonotypes shared across all four sorted-subset donors than for unshared ones. Compared with memory subsets, naive subsets generally had larger estimated richness. Across a few donors, naive CD4 shared 4.5% to 6%, naive CD8 over 3%, memory CD4 2% to 2.5%, memory CD8 0.4% to 0.5%. Having only a few donors restricted how much genetic and exposure-history diversity was captured.

Looked up from germline, CDR1 is SEHNR and CDR2 is FQNEAQ (reference sequence). The CDR3 spans 16 residues. Trimming took 5 bases from V and 0 from J, leaving 14 bases between them. Profiled with immunoSEQ multiplex PCR; TCRdb holds only in-frame clones, not every one. The sample lists roughly 320,000 clones, 80% to 90% occurring once. This clone was detected only once. Antigen specificity is unknown. The TCR comes from a man between 18 and 35 years old in good health. Sequencing used memory CD8+ T cells sorted from blood. Sample subset: CD45RO+ cells pooled with CCR7-negative TemRA cells. This chain uses TRBV7-9 with TRBJ1-3; tentatively, D is TRBD1 (5 bases). The CDR3 bases are TGTGCCAGCAGCACAACAACAGGCCGCTCTGGAAACACCATATATTTT. Its translation is CASSTTTGRSGNTIYF.